The T cell receptor (beta chain) under discussion was sequenced for a study of blood T cell repertoires in COVID-19. The repertoire was sequenced with immunoSEQ multiplex PCR; TCRdb's copy has only in-frame clones and lacks some. The sample yields 130,000 to 150,000 clones, 84% seen once. A single count supports this clone. Per the germline V gene, CDR1 is SGDLS and CDR2 is YYNGEE. Between the trimmed V and J ends, which lost 3 bases and 0 bases, there was a span of 12 bases. The CDR3 is made up of 15 amino acids. Exposed volunteers were people who met a COVID-19 case within 2 weeks before study entry.

The chain links TRBV9 to TRBJ1-2; the D gene is possibly TRBD1 (6 bases). The source is a woman between 45 and 60 years old who had been exposed to COVID-19. The sample taken for sequencing was PBMCs or T cells enriched from blood (not recorded which). In nucleotides, the CDR3 is TGTGCCAGCAGCGCCGGACAGTCCACTAACTATGGCTACACCTTC. Its protein product is CASSAGQSTNYGYTF.